This TCR beta chain comes out of a study of T cell repertoires in cytomegalovirus infection. Study context: Public signatures in TCR beta pointed to CMV infection and matching HLA type.

MiXCR was run by TCRdb on the reads, yielding one entry per CDR3 protein. The sample records fewer than 350,000 distinct CDR3 sequences, under 35% being singletons. For this clonotype: The target antigen is unknown.

The TCR comes from a human donor in good health (CMV status not recorded). Some clones in this sample may be carry-over from other donors' samples. Source: cultured PBMCs, taken from culture after CMV antigen stimulation.

CDR3 loop: CASTGGLFGSYNSPLHF. The CDR3 DNA follows: TGTGCCAGCACCGGAGGACTTTTTGGCTCCTATAATTCACCCCTCCACTTT. The gene calls are TRBV12-3 or TRBV12-4 and TRBJ1-6; no definite D call. Trimming took 7 bases from V and 0 from J, leaving 16 bases between them. The CDR3 is 17 residues long.